Listed below are T cell receptor beta chains from one sample, sequenced in a study of cytomegalovirus exposure and HLA in healthy donors. Profiled with immunoSEQ multiplex PCR; TCRdb holds only in-frame clones, not every one. The sample lists around 150,000 clones; approximately 72% were seen once. The specimen was PBMCs. The source of these receptors is a man between 18 and 29 years old in good health and CMV-seronegative. Both conserved end residues are part of each CDR3. The order of the fields is V gene, J gene, D gene, clone size, CDR3 DNA, CDR3 protein. The D gene is left open where the match is weak. The listing skips clone size in some rows; elsewhere it reads once, few, many or a size class.

v_gene: TRBV12-5; j_gene: TRBJ2-7; d_gene: TRBD1; abundance: -; CDR3nt: TGTGCTAGTGGCCTGGACAGGGGGCATTATTACGAGCAGTACTTC; CDR3aa: CASGLDRGHYYEQYF
v_gene: TRBV7-8; j_gene: TRBJ2-2; d_gene: TRBD2; abundance: -; CDR3nt: TGTGCCAGCAGCCCTCGACTAGCGGGAGCCTATAAGAACACCGGGGAGCTGTTTTTT; CDR3aa: CASSPRLAGAYKNTGELFF
v_gene: TRBV19; j_gene: TRBJ1-5; d_gene: -; abundance: -; CDR3nt: TGTGCCAGTAGGCGGACAACTCCAAATCAGCCCCAGCATTTT; CDR3aa: CASRRTTPNQPQHF
v_gene: TRBV27; j_gene: TRBJ2-5; d_gene: TRBD1; abundance: -; CDR3nt: TGTGCCAGCAGTTATGACAGGGAAAGAGAGACCCAGTACTTC; CDR3aa: CASSYDRERETQYF
v_gene: TRBV30; j_gene: TRBJ1-2; d_gene: -; abundance: -; CDR3nt: TGTGCCTGGAGTGTTGGTGGGGCAGGGTATGGCTACACCTTC; CDR3aa: CAWSVGGAGYGYTF
v_gene: TRBV9; j_gene: TRBJ2-5; d_gene: TRBD2; abundance: -; CDR3nt: TGTGCCAGCAGCGTAGGGACTAGCGGGAGCCAAGAGACCCAGTACTTC; CDR3aa: CASSVGTSGSQETQYF
v_gene: TRBV5-8; j_gene: TRBJ2-7; d_gene: TRBD2; abundance: -; CDR3nt: TGTGCCAGCAGCTTAGGAGTAGCGGGAGATGAGCAGTACTTC; CDR3aa: CASSLGVAGDEQYF
v_gene: TRBV4-1; j_gene: TRBJ1-1; d_gene: -; abundance: -; CDR3nt: TGCGCCAGCAGCCCCCGAGGGAACGCAGCCACTGAAGCTTTCTTT; CDR3aa: CASSPRGNAATEAFF
v_gene: TRBV19; j_gene: TRBJ2-5; d_gene: -; abundance: -; CDR3nt: TGTGCCAGTAGTCGACAGGTTTTGGAGACCCAGTACTTC; CDR3aa: CASSRQVLETQYF
v_gene: TRBV9; j_gene: TRBJ2-1; d_gene: TRBD2; abundance: -; CDR3nt: TGTGCCAGCAGCGTAGGGGCTAGCGGGAATGAGCAGTTCTTC; CDR3aa: CASSVGASGNEQFF
v_gene: TRBV7-9; j_gene: TRBJ2-6; d_gene: TRBD1; abundance: few; CDR3nt: TGTGCCAGCAGCTGGACAGGGGCTGGGGCCAACGTCCTGACTTTC; CDR3aa: CASSWTGAGANVLTF
v_gene: TRBV5-6; j_gene: TRBJ1-5; d_gene: TRBD1; abundance: few; CDR3nt: TGTGCCAGCAGCTTGGGACAGGGTAGGCAGCCCCAGCATTTT; CDR3aa: CASSLGQGRQPQHF
v_gene: TRBV27; j_gene: TRBJ2-1; d_gene: TRBD2; abundance: -; CDR3nt: TGTGCCAGCAGTTTAAAGCTAGCGGATGTCTACAATGAGCAGTTCTTC; CDR3aa: CASSLKLADVYNEQFF
v_gene: TRBV5-1; j_gene: TRBJ2-1; d_gene: TRBD2; abundance: -; CDR3nt: TGCGCCAGCAGACACCGCAGGGGACTAGCGGGCACACGCACCTACAATGAGCAGTTCTTC; CDR3aa: CASRHRRGLAGTRTYNEQFF
v_gene: TRBV19; j_gene: TRBJ2-4; d_gene: -; abundance: -; CDR3nt: TGTGCCAGTAGCCTACTCCCGGGGTCTTACGCCAAAAACATTCAGTACTTC; CDR3aa: CASSLLPGSYAKNIQYF
v_gene: TRBV5-1; j_gene: TRBJ2-1; d_gene: TRBD2; abundance: few; CDR3nt: TGCGCCAGCAGCTTGGAAGGGCTAGCGGGAGGCCCTGGGGGTAATGAGCAGTTCTTC; CDR3aa: CASSLEGLAGGPGGNEQFF
v_gene: TRBV18; j_gene: TRBJ2-5; d_gene: -; abundance: -; CDR3nt: TGTGCCAGCTCACCAGGGGGCCGGGAGACCCAGTACTTC; CDR3aa: CASSPGGRETQYF
v_gene: TRBV10-2; j_gene: TRBJ1-2; d_gene: -; abundance: -; CDR3nt: TGCGCCAGCAGTAGGGACCCGGGAGGCGGCTACACCTTC; CDR3aa: CASSRDPGGGYTF
v_gene: TRBV6-6; j_gene: TRBJ1-2; d_gene: TRBD1; abundance: -; CDR3nt: TGTGCCAGCAGTCGGGGACAGTTTTATGGCTACACCTTC; CDR3aa: CASSRGQFYGYTF
v_gene: TRBV5-6; j_gene: TRBJ1-3; d_gene: -; abundance: -; CDR3nt: TGTGCCAGCAGCTTGGGAGGAAATGGAAACACCATATATTTT; CDR3aa: CASSLGGNGNTIYF
v_gene: TRBV18; j_gene: TRBJ2-3; d_gene: -; abundance: -; CDR3nt: TGCGCCAGCTCACCTCGACGGGAGTGGTCAGATACGCAGTATTTT; CDR3aa: CASSPRREWSDTQYF
v_gene: TRBV25-1; j_gene: TRBJ2-7; d_gene: TRBD1; abundance: -; CDR3nt: TGTGCCAGCAGTGCCCGGGACAGGGTCTCCTACGAGCAGTACTTC; CDR3aa: CASSARDRVSYEQYF
v_gene: TRBV19; j_gene: TRBJ2-1; d_gene: TRBD1; abundance: -; CDR3nt: TGTGCCAGTGCCGACAGGGGGTGGACCTTCAATGAGCAGTTCTTC; CDR3aa: CASADRGWTFNEQFF
v_gene: TRBV14; j_gene: TRBJ2-7; d_gene: -; abundance: -; CDR3nt: TGTGCCAGCAGCCCTGGGGGGACGGCCCATCTTGGGCAGTACTTC; CDR3aa: CASSPGGTAHLGQYF
v_gene: TRBV9; j_gene: TRBJ2-2; d_gene: -; abundance: few; CDR3nt: TGTGCCAGCAGCGTAGAGGAGGGTCCCGGGGAGCTGTTTTTT; CDR3aa: CASSVEEGPGELFF
v_gene: TRBV4-3; j_gene: TRBJ2-7; d_gene: TRBD2; abundance: few; CDR3nt: TGCGCCAGCAGACCTTCAGCGGGGGGAATCTACGAGCAGTACTTC; CDR3aa: CASRPSAGGIYEQYF
v_gene: TRBV6-5; j_gene: TRBJ2-5; d_gene: -; abundance: -; CDR3nt: TGTGCCAGCAGTTCCACATCCGGGGTCCAAGAGACCCAGTACTTC; CDR3aa: CASSSTSGVQETQYF
v_gene: TRBV28; j_gene: TRBJ1-4; d_gene: TRBD1; abundance: -; CDR3nt: TGTGCCAGCAGTGCGGACAGGGTTGACGAAAAACTGTTTTTT; CDR3aa: CASSADRVDEKLFF
v_gene: TRBV29-1; j_gene: TRBJ2-2; d_gene: -; abundance: -; CDR3nt: TGCAGCGTTGTACTTCCTGGGGAGCTGTTTTTT; CDR3aa: CSVVLPGELFF
v_gene: TRBV14; j_gene: TRBJ2-7; d_gene: TRBD2; abundance: -; CDR3nt: TGTGCCAGCAGCCGGCCTGGGAGGGGAGAGCAGTACTTC; CDR3aa: CASSRPGRGEQYF
v_gene: TRBV18; j_gene: TRBJ2-7; d_gene: -; abundance: once; CDR3nt: TGTGCCAGCTCACCATATGCGGCCTCCTACGAGCAGTACTTC; CDR3aa: CASSPYAASYEQYF
v_gene: TRBV15; j_gene: TRBJ1-3; d_gene: TRBD1; abundance: -; CDR3nt: TGTGCCACCAGCAGGGACAGGGGATCTGGAAACACCATATATTTT; CDR3aa: CATSRDRGSGNTIYF
v_gene: TRBV21-1; j_gene: TRBJ2-1; d_gene: -; abundance: -; CDR3nt: TGTGCCAGCAGCGAGGAGGGCTGTTCGAGCTCCTACAATGAGCAGTTCTTC; CDR3aa: CASSEEGCSSSYNEQFF
v_gene: TRBV6-5; j_gene: TRBJ2-1; d_gene: -; abundance: -; CDR3nt: TGTGCCAGCGGAGAGTTGAGGTCCTACAATGAGCAGTTCTTC; CDR3aa: CASGELRSYNEQFF
v_gene: TRBV2; j_gene: TRBJ1-2; d_gene: TRBD1; abundance: -; CDR3nt: TGTGCCAGCAGTCGTGGACAGGGAACGTATGGCTACACCTTC; CDR3aa: CASSRGQGTYGYTF
v_gene: TRBV5-1; j_gene: TRBJ2-7; d_gene: -; abundance: many; CDR3nt: TGCGCCAGCAGCAGGGAGGGACAGGCGAGCTCCTACGAGCAGTACTTC; CDR3aa: CASSREGQASSYEQYF
v_gene: TRBV4-1; j_gene: TRBJ1-1; d_gene: -; abundance: -; CDR3nt: TGCGCCAGCAGCCGACGACAGGACAACACTGAAGCTTTCTTT; CDR3aa: CASSRRQDNTEAFF
v_gene: TRBV19; j_gene: TRBJ2-3; d_gene: TRBD2; abundance: -; CDR3nt: TGTGCCAGTAGTCTGGGACTAGCGGGTATCACAGATACGCAGTATTTT; CDR3aa: CASSLGLAGITDTQYF
v_gene: TRBV30; j_gene: TRBJ2-5; d_gene: -; abundance: once; CDR3nt: TGTGCCTGGACCTGGGGCGGTGTAAAGACCCAGTACTTC; CDR3aa: CAWTWGGVKTQYF
v_gene: TRBV7-9; j_gene: TRBJ1-2; d_gene: TRBD1; abundance: -; CDR3nt: TGTGCCAGCAGCTTACAGGGGGCCGCGGTCGGTGGCTACACCTTC; CDR3aa: CASSLQGAAVGGYTF
v_gene: TRBV28; j_gene: TRBJ2-7; d_gene: TRBD1; abundance: -; CDR3nt: TGTGCCAGCAGTACCCGACAGGGGGATAACTACGAGCAGTACTTC; CDR3aa: CASSTRQGDNYEQYF
v_gene: TRBV28; j_gene: TRBJ2-1; d_gene: -; abundance: -; CDR3nt: TGTGCCAGCATAGGGGATACCTACAATGAGCAGTTCTTC; CDR3aa: CASIGDTYNEQFF
v_gene: TRBV6-5; j_gene: TRBJ2-7; d_gene: TRBD2; abundance: -; CDR3nt: TGTGCCAGCAGTTACCCTCGCGGGAGACTTTACTTC; CDR3aa: CASSYPRGRLYF
v_gene: TRBV5-1; j_gene: TRBJ2-1; d_gene: TRBD1; abundance: -; CDR3nt: TGCGCCAGCAGCCCGGACAGGGAGTTTAATGAGCAGTTCTTC; CDR3aa: CASSPDREFNEQFF
v_gene: TRBV4-3; j_gene: TRBJ2-3; d_gene: -; abundance: -; CDR3nt: TGCGCCAGCAGCCAAGGGTCCGCGGGTACAGATACGCAGTATTTT; CDR3aa: CASSQGSAGTDTQYF
v_gene: TRBV7-9; j_gene: TRBJ2-5; d_gene: -; abundance: once; CDR3nt: TGTTCCAGCAGCTCTTCTGAGACCCAGTACTTC; CDR3aa: CSSSSSETQYF
v_gene: TRBV6-1; j_gene: TRBJ2-1; d_gene: -; abundance: -; CDR3nt: TGTGCCAGCAGGGAACAGGAGGCCTACAATGAGCAGTTCTTC; CDR3aa: CASREQEAYNEQFF
v_gene: TRBV5-1; j_gene: TRBJ2-5; d_gene: -; abundance: few; CDR3nt: TGCGCCAGCAGCTTGTGGACAGATCAAGAGACCCAGTACTTC; CDR3aa: CASSLWTDQETQYF
v_gene: TRBV27; j_gene: TRBJ2-7; d_gene: TRBD1; abundance: -; CDR3nt: TGTGCCAGCAGTTTCGGGTTGGGGACAGGGGGGGCCTACGAGCAGTACTTC; CDR3aa: CASSFGLGTGGAYEQYF
v_gene: TRBV20-1; j_gene: TRBJ2-1; d_gene: -; abundance: few; CDR3nt: TGCAGTGCCCCCACGGTGAATGAGCAGTTCTTC; CDR3aa: CSAPTVNEQFF
v_gene: TRBV9; j_gene: TRBJ2-3; d_gene: -; abundance: -; CDR3nt: TGTGCCAGCAGCGTAACACAGGAAAGTGAAGATACGCAGTATTTT; CDR3aa: CASSVTQESEDTQYF
v_gene: TRBV5-6; j_gene: TRBJ1-1; d_gene: -; abundance: -; CDR3nt: TGTGCCAGCAGCTTGGAATTCGGGAACACTGAAGCTTTCTTT; CDR3aa: CASSLEFGNTEAFF
v_gene: TRBV7-2; j_gene: TRBJ2-1; d_gene: TRBD2; abundance: -; CDR3nt: TGTGCCAGCACCCGGACTAGCGGGAGCTCCTACAATGAGCAGTTCTTC; CDR3aa: CASTRTSGSSYNEQFF
v_gene: TRBV15; j_gene: TRBJ2-1; d_gene: TRBD2; abundance: -; CDR3nt: TGTGCCACCAGCCGTCCGGGTTGGGCGGGAGGGGGTAGTAATGAGCAGTTCTTC; CDR3aa: CATSRPGWAGGGSNEQFF